This TCR beta chain was documented in a study of blood T cell repertoires in COVID-19. Across the study: The United States, Italy and Spain supplied acute and convalescent COVID-19 samples.

Here immunoSEQ multiplex PCR was the method, and the copy in TCRdb shows in-frame clones only, minus some. The repertoire includes a few hundred thousand clones, roughly nine tenths of them detected once, and about 0.86% sits in the top ten. Participants were aged roughly 18 to 90 years, lived in 24 US areas, and enrolled virtually. Sequencing was done on a sample of PBMCs or T cells enriched from blood (not recorded which). This clonotype was obtained from a woman in her thirties or forties who had been exposed to COVID-19.

DNA for the CDR3: TGTGCCAGCAGCCCCTTGGCGGGAGGTAGGACTCCACTCCATGAGCAGTTCTTC. Its translation is CASSPLAGGRTPLHEQFF. The chain couples TRBV7-6 to TRBJ2-1; TRBD2 agrees at 8 bases. CDR1 is SGHVS and CDR2 is FNYEAQ in the germline V gene. V trimming: 5 bases; J trimming: 8 bases; junction bases outside the gene matches: 20. This CDR3 is built from 18 residues. The full variable domain, completed using reference TRBV7-6 and TRBJ2-1, is GAGVSQSPRYKVTKRGQDVALRCDPISGHVSLYWYRQALGQGPEFLTYFNYEAQQDKSGLPNDRFSAERPEGSISTLTIQRTEQRDSAMYRCASSPLAGGRTPLHEQFFGPGTRLTVL.